This TCR beta chain appears in the sequencing data of a study of response to subunit inactivated influenza vaccine. This clonotype was counted between two and nine times. Its antigen remains unknown. There are 14 residues in the CDR3. The ends were cut back, 3 bases at V and 3 bases at J, with 9 bases in the middle. TCRdb re-called the RT-PCR reads through MiXCR, storing one row per CDR3 protein. The sample includes about 500,000 distinct CDR3 sequences, 16% seen only once; the top ten take approximately 3%. Regarding the study as a whole: Each seasonal influenza vaccination, the authors suggested, recruits few new T cells.

The J gene is TRBJ1-5, the V gene TRBV12-3 or TRBV12-4; TRBD1 is a possible D gene (6 bases). This TCR was sampled from a man aged 50 to 75 who received an inactivated influenza vaccine. The sample in question was CD4+ T cells sorted from PBMCs, obtained around 2 years after vaccination. The CDR3 DNA is TGTGCCAGCAGTTTCGGGGGGCCCAATCAGCCCCAGCATTTT. Translation gives CASSFGGPNQPQHF.